This T cell receptor (beta chain) was retrieved from a study of regulatory T cells in long-lasting Graves disease. Study-level results: Accuracy might have suffered from few samples. Persistent disease exhibited a predilection for TRBV28, TRBJ1-2 and TRBJ2-5.

This clonotype occurred a few times. Its antigen is as yet unknown. The ends lost 3 bases at V and 8 bases at J; junction bases unmatched: 9. The V gene's germline CDR1 is LNHNV and CDR2 YYDKDF (reference sequence). The length of the CDR3 is 15 residues. To make TCR beta libraries, researchers used iRepertoire HTBI primers and Arm-PCR of CDR3 regions. MiXCR, applied by TCRdb to the multiplex PCR reads, yields one record per CDR3 protein. This sample has roughly 400,000 distinct CDR3 sequences, with approximately 22% found just once. Described time point: persistent/refractory GD, antithyroid drugs over 5 years with positive TRAb. Making the TCR library involved RNA that had been extracted from PBMCs. Diagnoses of Graves' disease were made by American Thyroid Association guidelines.

The TCR originated in a female donor with Graves disease. The chain uses TRBV15 and TRBJ1-2; 10 nucleotides align to TRBD1. The material sequenced was peripheral blood mononuclear cells (PBMCs), taken when the disease was refractory, from a patient treated with antithyroid drugs. CDR3 loop: CATSSSGTGEGGYTF. The CDR3 DNA follows: TGTGCCACCAGCAGCTCCGGGACAGGGGAGGGAGGCTACACCTTC. The whole variable domain, remainder taken from reference TRBV15 and TRBJ1-2, is DAMVIQNPRYQVTQFGKPVTLSCSQTLNHNVMYWYQQKSSQAPKLLFHYYDKDFNNEADTPDNFQSRRPNTSFCFLDIRSPGLGDTAMYLCATSSSGTGEGGYTFGSGTRLTVV.